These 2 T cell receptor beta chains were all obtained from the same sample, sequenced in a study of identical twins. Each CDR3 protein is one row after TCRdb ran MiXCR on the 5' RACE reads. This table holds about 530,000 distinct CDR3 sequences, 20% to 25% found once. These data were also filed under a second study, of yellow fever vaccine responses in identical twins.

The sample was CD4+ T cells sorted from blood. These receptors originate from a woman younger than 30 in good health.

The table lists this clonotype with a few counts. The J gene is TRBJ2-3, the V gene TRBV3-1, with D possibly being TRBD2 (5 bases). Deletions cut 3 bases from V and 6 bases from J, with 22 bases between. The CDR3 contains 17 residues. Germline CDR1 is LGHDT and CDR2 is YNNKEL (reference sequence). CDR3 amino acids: CASSHRRTVGALDTQYF. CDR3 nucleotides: TGTGCCAGCAGCCACCGACGGACTGTGGGAGCCCTCGATACGCAGTATTTT.

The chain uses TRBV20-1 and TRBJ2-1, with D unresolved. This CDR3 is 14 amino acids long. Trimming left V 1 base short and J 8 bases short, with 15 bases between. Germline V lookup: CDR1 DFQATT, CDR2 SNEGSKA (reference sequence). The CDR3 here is CSARVLVGIDEQFF. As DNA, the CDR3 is TGCAGTGCTAGAGTATTGGTTGGGATCGATGAGCAGTTCTTC.